Listed below are T cell receptor beta chains from one sample, sequenced in a study of cytomegalovirus exposure and HLA in healthy donors. Clones were read by immunoSEQ multiplex PCR, and TCRdb kept only the in-frame ones, dropping some. The sample gives some 150,000 clones, more than 75% of which show up once; roughly 7.7% is in the top ten. Sequencing was done on a sample of PBMCs. These receptors all come from a man aged 30-40 years in good health and CMV-seropositive. CDR3s include the opening cysteine and the closing phenylalanine or tryptophan. The order of the fields is J gene, clone size, D gene, V gene, CDR3 protein, CDR3 DNA. A D gene is named only where the DNA matches it firmly. The listing skips clone size in some rows; elsewhere it reads once, few, many or a size class.

TRBJ1-1 | . | . | TRBV18 | CASSPRTAGDTEAFF | TGTGCCAGCTCACCACGGACCGCAGGGGACACTGAAGCTTTCTTT
TRBJ1-1 | . | . | TRBV19 | CASSIGGMNTEAFF | TGTGCCAGTAGTATTGGGGGGATGAACACTGAAGCTTTCTTT
TRBJ2-7 | few | TRBD1 | TRBV27 | CASSLGGKREQYF | TGTGCCAGCAGCCTAGGGGGCAAACGCGAGCAGTACTTC
TRBJ2-3 | . | TRBD1 | TRBV9 | CASSGGQGASVGTDTQYF | TGTGCCAGCAGCGGGGGACAGGGGGCGAGTGTTGGCACAGATACGCAGTATTTT
TRBJ2-3 | . | TRBD2 | TRBV27 | CASSSRAGVGTDTQYF | TGTGCCAGCAGTTCCCGAGCGGGAGTCGGCACAGATACGCAGTATTTT
TRBJ2-1 | . | TRBD2 | TRBV29-1 | CSVEAGIAGNEQFF | TGCAGCGTTGAAGCAGGAATAGCGGGCAATGAGCAGTTCTTC
TRBJ2-5 | . | TRBD1 | TRBV5-4 | CASTVTGGWETQYF | TGTGCCAGCACCGTGACAGGGGGCTGGGAGACCCAGTACTTC
TRBJ1-6 | . | . | TRBV7-7 | CASSPDPGVPTGVTNNSPLHF | TGTGCCAGCAGCCCCGATCCGGGGGTACCCACCGGAGTAACAAATAATTCACCCCTCCACTTT
TRBJ1-2 | . | TRBD1 | TRBV2 | CASSPGTGELRGYTF | TGTGCCAGCAGTCCCGGGACAGGGGAGTTGCGTGGCTACACCTTC
TRBJ2-7 | . | . | TRBV6-1 | CASSRMGGDEQYF | TGTGCCAGCAGCCGAATGGGGGGTGACGAGCAGTACTTC
TRBJ2-5 | . | . | TRBV25-1 | CASSVGGGGNIQETQYF | TGTGCCAGCAGTGTAGGGGGAGGGGGGAACATCCAAGAGACCCAGTACTTC
TRBJ2-5 | . | . | TRBV5-1 | CASSLKAGETQYF | TGCGCCAGCAGCTTGAAGGCAGGAGAGACCCAGTACTTC
TRBJ1-3 | . | TRBD1 | TRBV5-1 | CASSRTRGTGGSLAGNTIYF | TGCGCCAGCAGCCGGACGAGGGGGACAGGGGGCTCTCTCGCTGGAAACACCATATATTTT
TRBJ2-1 | . | TRBD2 | TRBV10-1 | CASSYGTSGRAPDNEQFF | TGCGCCAGCAGTTACGGGACTAGCGGGAGGGCCCCTGACAATGAGCAGTTCTTC
TRBJ2-7 | . | . | TRBV5-4 | CASSLQGSPGYEQYF | TGTGCCAGCAGCTTGCAGGGTTCGCCTGGCTACGAGCAGTACTTC
TRBJ1-1 | few | . | TRBV4-3 | CASSQERRLAEAFF | TGCGCCAGCAGCCAAGAAAGGCGGTTGGCCGAAGCTTTCTTT
TRBJ2-1 | . | TRBD2 | TRBV7-9 | CASSPAGANEQFF | TGTGCCAGCAGCCCAGCGGGAGCCAATGAGCAGTTCTTC
TRBJ2-7 | . | . | TRBV9 | CASSLGEGSSYEQYF | TGTGCCAGCAGTCTCGGAGAGGGCAGCTCCTACGAGCAGTACTTC
TRBJ1-6 | . | TRBD1 | TRBV27 | CASSSDRTNSPLHF | TGTGCCAGCAGTTCGGACAGGACTAATTCACCCCTCCACTTT
TRBJ2-7 | . | . | TRBV28 | CASSSGVHYEQYF | TGTGCCAGCAGTTCAGGGGTCCACTACGAGCAGTACTTC
TRBJ2-5 | . | TRBD2 | TRBV5-1 | CASSLYLAGGQETQYF | TGCGCCAGCAGCTTGTACCTAGCGGGAGGGCAAGAAACCCAGTACTTC
TRBJ2-2 | . | . | TRBV9 | CASSVGQGNLRTGELFF | TGTGCCAGCAGCGTAGGGCAGGGCAATCTCCGGACCGGGGAGCTGTTTTTT
TRBJ1-1 | . | . | TRBV7-9 | CASSPPGHLNTEAFF | TGTGCCAGCAGCCCCCCGGGACATCTTAACACTGAAGCTTTCTTT
TRBJ2-1 | . | TRBD2 | TRBV27 | CASSRKRDSYNEQFF | TGTGCCAGCAGTCGCAAGCGGGACTCCTACAATGAGCAGTTCTTC
TRBJ2-1 | . | TRBD2 | TRBV7-2 | CASRYGLAGFNEQFF | TGTGCCAGCAGATACGGACTAGCGGGTTTCAATGAGCAGTTCTTC
TRBJ2-7 | . | TRBD1 | TRBV25-1 | CASSDRTGPYEQYF | TGTGCCAGCAGTGACCGGACAGGGCCCTACGAGCAGTACTTC
TRBJ2-3 | . | TRBD2 | TRBV5-1 | CASSATSGLTDTQYF | TGCGCCAGCAGCGCAACTAGCGGTCTCACAGATACGCAGTATTTT
TRBJ1-6 | . | . | TRBV6-1 | CASSDRQSSYNSPLHF | TGTGCCAGCAGTGACCGACAGAGCTCCTATAATTCACCCCTCCACTTT
TRBJ1-4 | . | . | TRBV5-5 | CASSFSRTALEKLFF | TGTGCCAGCAGTTTTTCCAGGACAGCACTAGAAAAACTGTTTTTT
TRBJ1-2 | once | TRBD1 | TRBV12-5 | CASGLRIQGWGNYGYTF | TGTGCTAGTGGTTTGAGAATACAGGGGTGGGGGAACTATGGCTACACCTTC
TRBJ1-4 | . | TRBD1 | TRBV5-1 | CASRGTGGPNEKLFF | TGCGCCTCTCGCGGGACAGGGGGACCTAATGAAAAACTGTTTTTT
TRBJ2-3 | . | . | TRBV5-4 | CASRTPGDTQYF | TGTGCCAGCAGGACCCCAGGGGATACGCAGTATTTT
TRBJ2-7 | . | TRBD1 | TRBV4-1 | CASSHLTGANYEQYF | TGCGCCAGCAGCCATTTGACAGGGGCAAACTACGAGCAGTACTTC
TRBJ2-5 | few | TRBD2 | TRBV15 | CATSRNSGTTKGTQYF | TGTGCCACCAGCAGAAACTCCGGGACTACTAAAGGGACCCAGTACTTC
TRBJ2-1 | once | TRBD2 | TRBV28 | CASSLSSGSTDEQFF | TGTGCCAGCAGTTTATCTAGCGGGAGTACGGATGAGCAGTTCTTC
TRBJ2-2 | . | . | TRBV30 | CAWSPLRGSGELFF | TGTGCCTGGAGTCCCCTGAGGGGGTCCGGGGAGCTGTTTTTT
TRBJ2-1 | . | . | TRBV7-9 | CASTRAAYNEQFF | TGTGCCAGTACTCGAGCCGCCTACAATGAGCAGTTCTTC